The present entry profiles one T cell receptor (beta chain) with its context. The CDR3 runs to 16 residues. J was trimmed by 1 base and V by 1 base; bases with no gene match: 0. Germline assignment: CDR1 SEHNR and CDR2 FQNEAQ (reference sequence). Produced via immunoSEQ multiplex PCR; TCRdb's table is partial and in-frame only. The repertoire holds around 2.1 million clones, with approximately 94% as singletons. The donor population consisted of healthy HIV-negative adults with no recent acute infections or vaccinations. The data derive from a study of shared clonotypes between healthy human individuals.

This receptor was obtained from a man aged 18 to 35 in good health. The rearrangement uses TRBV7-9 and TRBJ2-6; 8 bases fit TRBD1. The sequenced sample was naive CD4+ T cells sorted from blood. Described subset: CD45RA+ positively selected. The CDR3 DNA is TGTGCCAGCAGCTTAGGGACAGGGTCTGGGGCCAACGTCCTGACTTTC. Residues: CASSLGTGSGANVLTF. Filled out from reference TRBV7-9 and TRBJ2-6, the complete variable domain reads DTGVSQNPRHKITKRGQNVTFRCDPISEHNRLYWYRQTLGQGPEFLTYFQNEAQLEKSRLLSDRFSAERPKGSFSTLEIQRTEQGDSAMYLCASSLGTGSGANVLTFGAGSRLTVL.